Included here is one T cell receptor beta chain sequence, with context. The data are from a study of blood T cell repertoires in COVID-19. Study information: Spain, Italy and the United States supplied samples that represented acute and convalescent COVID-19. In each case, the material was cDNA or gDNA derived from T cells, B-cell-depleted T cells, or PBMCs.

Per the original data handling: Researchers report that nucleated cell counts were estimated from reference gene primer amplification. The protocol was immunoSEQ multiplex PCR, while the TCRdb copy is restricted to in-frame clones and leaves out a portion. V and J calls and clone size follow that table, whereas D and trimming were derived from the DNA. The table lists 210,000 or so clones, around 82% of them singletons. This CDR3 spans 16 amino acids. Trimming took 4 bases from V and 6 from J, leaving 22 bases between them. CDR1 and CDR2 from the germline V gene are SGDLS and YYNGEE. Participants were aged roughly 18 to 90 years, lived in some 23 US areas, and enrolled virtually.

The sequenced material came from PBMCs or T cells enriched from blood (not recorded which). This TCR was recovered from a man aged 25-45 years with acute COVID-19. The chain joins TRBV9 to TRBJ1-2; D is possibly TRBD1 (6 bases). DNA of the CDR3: TGTGCCAGCAGCCCGAGAGTTGGGGGCTCGTGGGATGGCTACACCTTC. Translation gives CASSPRVGGSWDGYTF.